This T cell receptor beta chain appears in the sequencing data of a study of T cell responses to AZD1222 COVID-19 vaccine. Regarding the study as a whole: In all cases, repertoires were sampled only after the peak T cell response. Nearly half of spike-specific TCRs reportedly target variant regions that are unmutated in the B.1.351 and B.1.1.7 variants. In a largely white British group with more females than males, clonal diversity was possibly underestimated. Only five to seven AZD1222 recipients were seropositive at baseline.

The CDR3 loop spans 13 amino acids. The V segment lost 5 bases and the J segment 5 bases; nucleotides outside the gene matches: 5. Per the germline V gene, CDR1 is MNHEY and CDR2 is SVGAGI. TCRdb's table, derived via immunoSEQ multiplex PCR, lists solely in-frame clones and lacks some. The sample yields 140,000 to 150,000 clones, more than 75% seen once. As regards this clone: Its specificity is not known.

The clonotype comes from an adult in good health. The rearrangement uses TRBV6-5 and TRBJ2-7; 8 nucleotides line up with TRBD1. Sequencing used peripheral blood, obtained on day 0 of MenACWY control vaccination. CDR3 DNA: TGTGCCAGCAGTCACAGGGGGTTCGACGAGCAGTACTTC. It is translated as CASSHRGFDEQYF.